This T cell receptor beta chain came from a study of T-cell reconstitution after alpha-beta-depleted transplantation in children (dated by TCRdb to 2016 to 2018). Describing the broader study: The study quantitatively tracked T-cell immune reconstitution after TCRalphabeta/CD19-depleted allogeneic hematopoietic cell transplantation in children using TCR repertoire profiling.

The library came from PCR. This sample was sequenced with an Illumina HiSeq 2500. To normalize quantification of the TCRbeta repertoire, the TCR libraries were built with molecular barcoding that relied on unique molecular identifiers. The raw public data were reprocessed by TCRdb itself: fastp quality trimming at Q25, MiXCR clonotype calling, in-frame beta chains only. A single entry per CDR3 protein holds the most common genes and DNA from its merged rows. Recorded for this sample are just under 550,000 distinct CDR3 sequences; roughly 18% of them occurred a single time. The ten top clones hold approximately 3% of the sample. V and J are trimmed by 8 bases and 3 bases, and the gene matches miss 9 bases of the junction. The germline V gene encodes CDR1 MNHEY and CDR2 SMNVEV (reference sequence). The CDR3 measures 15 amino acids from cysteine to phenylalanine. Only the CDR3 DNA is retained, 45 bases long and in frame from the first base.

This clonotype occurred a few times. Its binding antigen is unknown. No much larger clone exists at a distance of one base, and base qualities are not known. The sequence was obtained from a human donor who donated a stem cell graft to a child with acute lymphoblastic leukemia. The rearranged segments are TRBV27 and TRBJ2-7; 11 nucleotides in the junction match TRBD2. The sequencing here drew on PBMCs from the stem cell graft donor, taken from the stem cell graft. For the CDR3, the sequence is CASGYSGRGIYEQYF. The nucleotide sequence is TGTGCCAGCGGCTATAGCGGGAGGGGAATCTACGAGCAGTACTTC.